Each of the 18 T cell receptor beta chains below was sequenced from the same sample in a study of blood T cell repertoires in COVID-19. Assay: immunoSEQ multiplex PCR; the TCRdb copy retains only in-frame clones and omits some. Counted here are 250,000 to 300,000 clones, over 80% occurring once; the ten biggest clones make up roughly 10%. The specimen was peripheral blood. These receptors all stem from a woman in her sixties or seventies with COVID-19, enrolled during active disease.

CDR3 in DNA: TGCGCCAGCAGCTTGGAGGACAGGGTTAATTCACCCCTCCACTTT. Protein sequence: CASSLEDRVNSPLHF. This chain joins TRBV5-1 and TRBJ1-6; 8 bases agree with TRBD1. The germline V gene encodes CDR1 SGHRS and CDR2 YFSETQ. Trimming removed 0 bases from V and 6 bases from J; junction bases left unmatched: 2. The CDR3 contains 15 residues. Looking up the rest from reference TRBV5-1 and TRBJ1-6 gives the full variable domain: KAGVTQTPRYLIKTRGQQVTLSCSPISGHRSVSWYQQTPGQGLQFLFEYFSETQRNKGNFPGRFSGRQFSNSRSEMNVSTLELGDSALYLCASSLEDRVNSPLHFGNGTRLTVT.

The gene calls are TRBV6-5 and TRBJ1-3; 8 bases align to TRBD1. Germline V CDR1 and CDR2: MNHEY, SVGAGI. V lost 5 bases to trimming and J lost 3 bases; unmatched junction nucleotides: 6. The CDR3 spans 15 residues. The CDR3 is CASSRTGNYGNTIYF. CDR3 DNA: TGTGCCAGCAGTCGGACAGGGAACTATGGAAACACCATATATTTT.

V gene TRBV30 combines with J gene TRBJ2-1; D call uncertain. This CDR3 region has 13 residues. The germline V gene has CDR1 GTSNPN and CDR2 SVGIG (reference sequence). Trimming left V 5 bases short and J 2 bases short, with 10 bases between. The CDR3 sequence is CAWRVEPYNEQFF. CDR3 in DNA: TGTGCCTGGCGGGTGGAGCCCTACAATGAGCAGTTCTTC. Based on the CDR3 plus reference TRBV30 and TRBJ2-1, the full variable domain is SQTIHQWPATLVQPVGSPLSLECTVEGTSNPNLYWYRQAAGRGLQLLFYSVGIGQISSEVPQNLSASRPQDRQFILSSKKLLLSDSGFYLCAWRVEPYNEQFFGPGTRLTVL.

The chain couples TRBV19 to TRBJ2-3, with 10 bases fitting TRBD2. The CDR3 totals 18 residues. Germline CDR1 LNHDA, CDR2 SQIVND (reference sequence). V lost 0 bases, J lost 4 bases, and 10 bases stayed unmatched. The CDR3 DNA reads TGTGCCAGTAGTATAGATCGGTCTAGCGGGAGTTTCGCAGATACGCAGTATTTT. This translates into CASSIDRSSGSFADTQYF.

This chain links TRBV11-1 with TRBJ2-3, with 12 nucleotides matching TRBD2. The CDR3 is made up of 16 amino acids. J was trimmed by 4 bases and V by 5 bases; bases with no gene match: 7. Germline V gene sequence: CDR1 SGHAT, CDR2 FQDESV (reference sequence). The CDR3 protein is CASSTRTSGAPDTQYF. DNA for the CDR3: TGTGCCAGCAGCACCCGGACTAGCGGGGCCCCAGATACGCAGTATTTT.

In nucleotides, the CDR3 is TGTGCCAGCAGCTTGACTGCTTCTGAGCAGTTCTTC. Translating gives CASSLTASEQFF. The chain combines TRBV5-4 with TRBJ2-1; D call uncertain. Trimming removed 1 base at V and 9 bases at J, with 8 bases between. Germline V CDR1 and CDR2: SGHNT, YYREEE (reference sequence). The CDR3 spans 12 residues.

The V gene is TRBV4-2, the J gene TRBJ1-2; 8 nucleotides align to TRBD1. The junction had 6 bases not matched to a gene; V was cut back by 2 bases and J by 4 bases. The CDR3 consists of 15 residues. Germline CDR1 and CDR2: LGHNA and YNFKEQ. CDR3 bases: TGTGCCAGCAGCCAATCCGGACAGGGCGGCTATGGCTACACCTTC. It encodes CASSQSGQGGYGYTF.

The chain employs TRBV2 and TRBJ2-2, with 12 bases identical to TRBD1. Germline V gene lookup returns CDR1 SNHLY and CDR2 FYNNEI. V was clipped by 6 bases and J by 4 bases; unmatched bases: 3. The length of the CDR3 is 15 residues. The CDR3 spells CASRGQGALTGELFF. The CDR3 DNA reads TGTGCCAGCAGGGGACAGGGGGCGCTCACCGGGGAGCTGTTTTTT.

The chain has TRBV19 and TRBJ2-7; D possibly corresponds to TRBD1 (6 bases). The CDR3 length is 14 residues. V gave up 5 bases and J gave up 2 bases, with 13 bases separating them. Germline CDR1 LNHDA, CDR2 SQIVND (reference sequence). The CDR3 DNA reads as TGTGCCAGTAGTCCGGGACAAGTTCCCTACGAGCAGTACTTC. It codes for CASSPGQVPYEQYF.

The rearrangement uses TRBV3-1 (or the pseudogene TRBV3-2) and TRBJ1-6, with D perhaps TRBD1 (5 bases). Trimming cost V 2 bases and J 9 bases, with 8 bases left between them. CDR1 and CDR2 (germline): LGHDT, YNNKEL (reference sequence). The CDR3 has 13 amino acids. The CDR3 region has the DNA TGTGCCAGCAGCCAAAAGGGGTCTTCACCCCTCCACTTT. Translated, it gives CASSQKGSSPLHF.

The V gene is TRBV29-1, the J gene TRBJ1-1, with D possibly matching TRBD1 (5 bases). V lost 5 bases to trimming and J lost 10 bases, with 14 bases between them. Germline values: CDR1 SQVTM, CDR2 ANQGSEA. The length of the CDR3 is 11 residues. The CDR3 DNA reads as TGCAGCGTTATTCTAGGGCAGGGAGCTTTCTTT. Its protein is CSVILGQGAFF.

The chain recombines TRBV10-2 with TRBJ2-1; D not resolved. Germline CDR1 is WSHSY and CDR2 is SAAADI. The V and J ends lost 5 bases and 8 bases respectively, with 13 bases between them. This CDR3 spans 13 amino acids. The CDR3 sequence: CASSTSPLHEQFF. In DNA, the CDR3 is TGCGCCAGCAGTACGAGCCCTCTCCATGAGCAGTTCTTC.

Concerning this clone itself: This sample also contains other DNA sequences that code for the same CDR3. V usage is TRBV4-1 and J usage is TRBJ1-4, with a tentative D call TRBD1 (5 bases). The CDR3 length is 15 residues. V lost 1 base to trimming and J lost 4 bases, with 10 bases between them. Germline V CDR1 and CDR2: MGHRA, YSYEKL. CDR3 in amino acids: CASSQGDRDNEKLFF. CDR3 DNA: TGCGCCAGCAGCCAAGGAGACAGAGATAATGAAAAACTGTTTTTT.

The chain employs TRBV30 and TRBJ2-1, with 7 bases that match TRBD2. There are 16 residues in the CDR3. From germline, CDR1 is GTSNPN and CDR2 SVGIG (reference sequence). V shed 0 bases, J shed 4 bases, and the junction held 9 bases outside the gene matches. CDR3 residues: CAWSVHGVGGYNEQFF. The CDR3 coding sequence is TGTGCCTGGAGTGTACATGGGGTCGGGGGGTACAATGAGCAGTTCTTC.

DNA of the CDR3: TGTGCCAGCAGCTCAGGACTAGCGGCTAGCACAGATACGCAGTATTTT. This sequence encodes CASSSGLAASTDTQYF. V and J are TRBV7-9 and TRBJ2-3, with TRBD2 identical over 10 bases. Germline V gives CDR1 SEHNR, CDR2 FQNEAQ (reference sequence). The CDR3 extends over 16 amino acids. V was clipped by 4 bases and J by 0 bases; unmatched bases: 4.

This clone occurred a few times. The chain combines TRBV4-3 with TRBJ2-7; 9 bases fit TRBD2. Per the germline V gene, CDR1 is LGHNA and CDR2 is YSLEER. With 5 bases clipped from V and 3 bases from J, the junction kept 8 bases outside the gene matches. This CDR3 region has 15 residues. CDR3 sequence: CASSLDQAGGYEQYF. In DNA form, the CDR3 reads TGCGCCAGCAGCTTAGACCAAGCGGGAGGCTACGAGCAGTACTTC.

This chain uses TRBV6-6 with TRBJ2-7; D is possibly TRBD2 (6 bases). The CDR3 consists of 14 residues. V lost 6 bases to trimming and J lost 3 bases, with 15 bases between them. Germline V lookup: CDR1 MNHNY, CDR2 SVGAGI (reference sequence). The CDR3 is CASRLYSGNYEQYF. The CDR3 DNA is TGTGCCAGCAGACTCTATAGCGGAAACTACGAGCAGTACTTC.

The chain is built from TRBV18 and TRBJ1-3; 8 nucleotides line up with TRBD1. From germline, CDR1 is KGHSH and CDR2 LQKENI. With V trimmed by 3 bases and J by 4 bases, 5 bases remained unmatched. The CDR3 runs 15 residues. The CDR3 spells CASSPTGELGNTIYF. CDR3 nucleotide sequence: TGTGCCAGCTCACCGACAGGGGAATTGGGAAACACCATATATTTT.